This entry describes one T cell receptor beta chain. Clones were read by immunoSEQ multiplex PCR, and TCRdb kept only the in-frame ones, dropping some. The table includes tens of thousands of clones, about 91% detected once. The sample belongs to a study of technical replicates of blood from several donors. This CDR3 region has 18 residues. Trimming at V came to 0 bases and at J to 6 bases, leaving 14 bases not matched to a gene. Germline V gene sequence: CDR1 MNHEY, CDR2 SMNVEV (reference sequence). The chain has TRBV27 and TRBJ2-1, with 7 bases identical to TRBD2. Input material: T cells isolated from PBMCs. This receptor was taken from a human donor in good health. The DNA for the CDR3 is TGTGCCAGCAGTTTATCGAACCCGTCTACGTGGGAGGGCAATGAGCAGTTCTTC. It encodes CASSLSNPSTWEGNEQFF.